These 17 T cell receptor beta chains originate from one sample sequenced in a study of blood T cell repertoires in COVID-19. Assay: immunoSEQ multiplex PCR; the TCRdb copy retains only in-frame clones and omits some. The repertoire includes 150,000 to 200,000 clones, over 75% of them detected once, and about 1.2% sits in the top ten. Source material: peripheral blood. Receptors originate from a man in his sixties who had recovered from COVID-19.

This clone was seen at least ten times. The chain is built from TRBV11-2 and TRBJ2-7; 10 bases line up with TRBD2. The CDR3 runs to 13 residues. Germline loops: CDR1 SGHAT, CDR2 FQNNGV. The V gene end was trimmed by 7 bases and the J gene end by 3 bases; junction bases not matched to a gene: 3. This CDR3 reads CASTIAGGYEQYF. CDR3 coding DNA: TGTGCCAGCACCATAGCGGGGGGCTACGAGCAGTACTTC.

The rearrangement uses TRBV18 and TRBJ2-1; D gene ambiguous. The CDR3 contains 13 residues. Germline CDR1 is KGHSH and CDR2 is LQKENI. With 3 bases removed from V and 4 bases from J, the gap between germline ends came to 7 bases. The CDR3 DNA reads TGTGCCAGCTCACCCTACTTATACAATGAGCAGTTCTTC. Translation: CASSPYLYNEQFF.

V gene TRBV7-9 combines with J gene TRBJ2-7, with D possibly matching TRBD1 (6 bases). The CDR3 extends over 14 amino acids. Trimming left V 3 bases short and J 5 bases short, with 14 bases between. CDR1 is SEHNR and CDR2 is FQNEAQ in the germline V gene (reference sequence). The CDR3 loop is CASSFSGQIHEQYF. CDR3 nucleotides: TGTGCCAGCAGCTTCTCTGGACAGATCCACGAGCAGTACTTC. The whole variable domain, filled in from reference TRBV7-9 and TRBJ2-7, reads DTGVSQNPRHKITKRGQNVTFRCDPISEHNRLYWYRQTLGQGPEFLTYFQNEAQLEKSRLLSDRFSAERPKGSFSTLEIQRTEQGDSAMYLCASSFSGQIHEQYFGPGTRLTVT.

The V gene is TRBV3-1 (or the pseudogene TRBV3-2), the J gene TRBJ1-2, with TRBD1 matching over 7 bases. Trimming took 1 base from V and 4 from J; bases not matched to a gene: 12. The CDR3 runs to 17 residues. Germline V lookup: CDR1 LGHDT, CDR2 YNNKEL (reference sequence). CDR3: CASSQAFGGTEIYGYTF. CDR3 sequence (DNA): TGTGCCAGCAGCCAAGCCTTCGGAGGGACAGAGATCTATGGCTACACCTTC.

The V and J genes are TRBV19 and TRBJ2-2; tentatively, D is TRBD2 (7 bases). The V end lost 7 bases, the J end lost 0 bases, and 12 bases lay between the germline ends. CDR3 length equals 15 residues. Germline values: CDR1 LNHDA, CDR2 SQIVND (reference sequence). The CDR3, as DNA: TGTGCCAGTATTCGGGGGGCCGCGAACACCGGGGAGCTGTTTTTT. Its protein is CASIRGAANTGELFF.

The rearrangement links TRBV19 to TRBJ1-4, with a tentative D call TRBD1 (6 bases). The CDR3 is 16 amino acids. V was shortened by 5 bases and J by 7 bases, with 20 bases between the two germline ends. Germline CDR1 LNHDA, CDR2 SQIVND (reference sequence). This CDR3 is CASSPPPRGGTEKLFF. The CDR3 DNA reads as TGTGCCAGTAGTCCCCCCCCCAGGGGAGGGACTGAAAAACTGTTTTTT.

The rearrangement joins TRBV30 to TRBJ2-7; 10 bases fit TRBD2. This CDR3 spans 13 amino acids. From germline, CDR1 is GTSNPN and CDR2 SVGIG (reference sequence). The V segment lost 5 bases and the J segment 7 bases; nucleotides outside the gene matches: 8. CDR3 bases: TGTGCCTGGGGAGCGGGGGGGCTGCCGGAGCAGTACTTC. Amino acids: CAWGAGGLPEQYF.

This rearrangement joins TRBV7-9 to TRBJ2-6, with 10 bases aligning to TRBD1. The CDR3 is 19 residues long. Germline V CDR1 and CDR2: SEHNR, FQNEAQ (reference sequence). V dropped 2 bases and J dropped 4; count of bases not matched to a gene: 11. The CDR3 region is CASSLPRTGGGKGANVLTF. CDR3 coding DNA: TGTGCCAGCAGCTTACCGAGGACAGGGGGAGGGAAAGGGGCCAACGTCCTGACTTTC.

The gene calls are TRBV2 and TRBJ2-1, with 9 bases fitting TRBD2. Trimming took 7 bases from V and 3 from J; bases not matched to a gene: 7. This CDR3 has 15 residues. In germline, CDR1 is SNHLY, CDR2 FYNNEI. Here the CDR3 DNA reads TGTGCCAGCACTGCCTCAGCGGGGGGCTACAATGAGCAGTTCTTC. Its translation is CASTASAGGYNEQFF.

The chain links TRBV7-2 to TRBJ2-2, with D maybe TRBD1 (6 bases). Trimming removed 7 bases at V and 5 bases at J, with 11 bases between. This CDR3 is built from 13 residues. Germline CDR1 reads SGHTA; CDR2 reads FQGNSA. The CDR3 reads CASTKGETGELFF. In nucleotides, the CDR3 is TGTGCCAGCACCAAGGGGGAGACCGGGGAGCTGTTTTTT.

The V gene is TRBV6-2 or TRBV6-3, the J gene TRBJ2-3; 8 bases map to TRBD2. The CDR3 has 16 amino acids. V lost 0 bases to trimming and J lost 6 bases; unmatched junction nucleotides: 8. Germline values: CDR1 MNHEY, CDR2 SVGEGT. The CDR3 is CASSYSIAGSPDTQYF. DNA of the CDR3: TGTGCCAGCAGTTACTCGATAGCGGGGTCGCCCGATACGCAGTATTTT.

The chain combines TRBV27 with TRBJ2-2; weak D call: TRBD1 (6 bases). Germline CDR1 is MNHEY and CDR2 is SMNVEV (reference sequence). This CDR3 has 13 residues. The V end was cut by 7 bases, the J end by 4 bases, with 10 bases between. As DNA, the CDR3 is TGTGCCAGCAACAGGGAAGGCACCGGGGAGCTGTTTTTT. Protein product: CASNREGTGELFF.

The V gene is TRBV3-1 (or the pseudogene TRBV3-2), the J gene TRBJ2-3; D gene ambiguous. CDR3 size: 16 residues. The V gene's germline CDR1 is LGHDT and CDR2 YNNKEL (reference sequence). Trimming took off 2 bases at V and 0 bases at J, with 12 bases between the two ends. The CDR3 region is CASSQNLQTSTDTQYF. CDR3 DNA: TGTGCCAGCAGCCAAAATCTGCAGACTAGCACAGATACGCAGTATTTT.

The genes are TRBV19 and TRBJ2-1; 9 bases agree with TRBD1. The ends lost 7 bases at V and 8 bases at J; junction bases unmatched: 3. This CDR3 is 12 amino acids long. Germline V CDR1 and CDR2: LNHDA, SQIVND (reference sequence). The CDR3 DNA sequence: TGTGCCAGTACGGGACAGGGAGATGAGCAGTTCTTC. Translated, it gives CASTGQGDEQFF.

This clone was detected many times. For the CDR3, the DNA is TGTGCCAGCAGCTTAGGTCAACAGGGATACACTGAAGCTTTCTTT. Its translation is CASSLGQQGYTEAFF. The chain links TRBV7-9 to TRBJ1-1, with a weak D call TRBD1 (6 bases). CDR3 size: 15 residues. Germline V gene data show CDR1 as SEHNR and CDR2 as FQNEAQ (reference sequence). V lost 1 base and J 3 bases, leaving 12 bases between the germline ends.

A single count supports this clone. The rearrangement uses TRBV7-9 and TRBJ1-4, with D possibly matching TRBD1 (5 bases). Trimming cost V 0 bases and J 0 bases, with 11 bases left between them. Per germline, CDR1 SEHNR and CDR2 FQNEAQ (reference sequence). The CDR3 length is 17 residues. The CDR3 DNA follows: TGTGCCAGCAGCTTAGCCACAGGCGCCGCAACTAATGAAAAACTGTTTTTT. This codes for CASSLATGAATNEKLFF. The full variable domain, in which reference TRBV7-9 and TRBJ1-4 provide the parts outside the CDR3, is DTGVSQNPRHKITKRGQNVTFRCDPISEHNRLYWYRQTLGQGPEFLTYFQNEAQLEKSRLLSDRFSAERPKGSFSTLEIQRTEQGDSAMYLCASSLATGAATNEKLFFGSGTQLSVL.

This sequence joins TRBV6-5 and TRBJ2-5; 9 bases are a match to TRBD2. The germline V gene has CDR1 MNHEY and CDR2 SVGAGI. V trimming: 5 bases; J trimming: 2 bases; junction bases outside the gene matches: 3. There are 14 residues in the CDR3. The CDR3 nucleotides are TGTGCCAGCAGTCCTAGCGGGGCTCAAGAGACCCAGTACTTC. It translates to CASSPSGAQETQYF.